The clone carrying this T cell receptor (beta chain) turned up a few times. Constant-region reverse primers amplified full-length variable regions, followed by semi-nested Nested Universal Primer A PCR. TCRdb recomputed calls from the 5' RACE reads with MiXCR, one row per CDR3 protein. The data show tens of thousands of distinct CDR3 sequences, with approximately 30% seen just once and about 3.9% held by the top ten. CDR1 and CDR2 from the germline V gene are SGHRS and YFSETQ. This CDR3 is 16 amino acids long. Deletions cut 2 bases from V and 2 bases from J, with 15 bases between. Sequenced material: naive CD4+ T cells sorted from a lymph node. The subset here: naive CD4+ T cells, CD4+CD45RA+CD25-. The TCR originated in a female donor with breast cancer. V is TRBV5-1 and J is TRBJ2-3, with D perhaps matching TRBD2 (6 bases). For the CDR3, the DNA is TGCGCCAGCAGCTTAGTCAGCGGGTCAACCACAGATACGCAGTATTTT. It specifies CASSLVSGSTTDTQYF.